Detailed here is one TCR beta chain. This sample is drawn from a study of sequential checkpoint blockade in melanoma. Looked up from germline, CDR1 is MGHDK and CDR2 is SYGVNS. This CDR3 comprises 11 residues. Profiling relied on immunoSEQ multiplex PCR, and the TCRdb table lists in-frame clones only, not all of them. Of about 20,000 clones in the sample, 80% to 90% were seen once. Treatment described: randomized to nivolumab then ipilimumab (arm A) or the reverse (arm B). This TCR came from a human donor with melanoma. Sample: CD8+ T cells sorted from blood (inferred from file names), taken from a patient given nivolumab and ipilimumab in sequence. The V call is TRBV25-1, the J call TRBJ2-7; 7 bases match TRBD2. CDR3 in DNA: TGTGCGGCGGGGGTTCCCTACGAGCAGTACTTC. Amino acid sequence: CAAGVPYEQYF.